This T cell receptor (beta chain) derives from a study of T cells in Graves' hyperthyroidism and ophthalmopathy. Whole-study findings and limits: Ophthalmopathy was distinguished from stable hyperthyroidism by 13 V-J signatures.

With 6 bases clipped from V and 2 bases from J, the junction kept 11 bases outside the gene matches. This CDR3 contains 16 residues. Germline-derived CDR1 and CDR2 are MDHEN and SYDVKM. The PBMCs had their origin in around 9.1 ml of fresh peripheral blood. In this sample, this clonotype turned up many times. Its cognate antigen is unknown. RNA transcripts yielded amplified TCR beta CDR3 regions. The TCR CDR3 first-round RT-PCR relied on the HTBI primer set. In TCRdb, the multiplex PCR reads were re-called with MiXCR into one record per CDR3 protein. Among 600,000 or so distinct CDR3 sequences listed, 12% to 15% were seen once.

The sequenced sample consisted of blood. The chain joins TRBV28 to TRBJ2-3; TRBD2 aligns across 7 bases. This sequence originates from a woman under 30 with Graves' ophthalmopathy. CDR3 in amino acids: CASSSRRGGSTDTQYF. For the CDR3, the DNA is TGTGCCAGCAGCTCTCGACGGGGAGGGTCCACAGATACGCAGTATTTT.